This entry concerns a single T cell receptor beta chain. This sample was taken from a study of shared T cell receptors in the human thymus. Repertoires were generated with immunoSEQ multiplex PCR, while TCRdb's copy carries only in-frame clones and drops some. Among about 500,000 clones, about 80% were seen once, and the ten largest hold roughly 0.013%. The CDR3 sequence is 14 residues long. Looked up from germline, CDR1 is SEHNR and CDR2 is FQNEAQ (reference sequence). V trimming: 3 bases; J trimming: 5 bases; junction bases outside the gene matches: 4. The data also belong to a second study, concerning human thymus T cells.

The chain recombines TRBV7-9 with TRBJ2-7; 10 bases match TRBD2. Material: thymocytes. The origin of this receptor is a boy in the first two years of life with a congenital heart defect. DNA for the CDR3: TGTGCCAGCAGCTTTAAGCGGGAGGGCCACGAGCAGTACTTC. Its translation: CASSFKREGHEQYF.